This section outlines one T cell receptor (beta chain) sequence together with its context. The V and J ends lost 3 bases and 3 bases respectively, with 11 bases between them. From germline, CDR1 is MNHEY and CDR2 SMNVEV (reference sequence). The CDR3 extends over 14 amino acids. Libraries were prepared by immunoSEQ multiplex PCR; TCRdb keeps only in-frame clonotypes and omits some of them. The sample has 75,000 or so clones; roughly four fifths are singletons. This record comes from a study of blood T cell repertoires in COVID-19. Background on the study: Some COVID-19 samples were acute and others convalescent; all came from the United States, Italy and Spain. Sample material is recorded as cDNA or gDNA derived from T cells, B-cell-depleted T cells, or PBMCs.

The V and J genes are TRBV27 and TRBJ1-2, with a possible D match to TRBD1 (6 bases). This receptor was identified in a man aged 55 to 70 with acute or convalescent COVID-19. Sequencing input: peripheral blood. This CDR3 is CASSFSGGDYGYTF. As DNA, the CDR3 is TGTGCCAGCAGTTTTTCGGGGGGCGACTATGGCTACACCTTC.